The rows below give T cell receptor beta chains drawn from one sample of a study of Graves' ophthalmopathy and Graves' hyperthyroidism. TCRdb reanalysed the multiplex PCR reads using MiXCR and keeps one entry per CDR3 protein. The sample holds about 220,000 distinct CDR3 sequences, 20% to 25% seen once. The sample taken for sequencing was peripheral blood. All receptors derive from a woman in her 50s with Graves' ophthalmopathy. Both conserved end residues are part of each CDR3. Fields, in order: D gene, V gene, J gene, clone size, CDR3 protein, CDR3 DNA. D genes are given only for firm matches. Expanded clones are given a class, and other clones once, few, many or no size at all.

>NA|TRBV12-3/TRBV12-4|TRBJ1-2|many
CATTRHGLSYGYTF
TGTGCCACCACGAGACACGGACTTTCCTATGGCTACACCTTC
>NA|TRBV6-1|TRBJ2-7|many
CASTPDRAESSYEQYF
TGTGCCAGCACCCCGGACAGAGCCGAATCCTCCTACGAGCAGTACTTC
>TRBD1|TRBV11-3|TRBJ1-2|many
CASSGTANYGYTF
TGTGCCAGCTCCGGGACAGCTAACTATGGCTACACCTTC
>TRBD2|TRBV5-1|TRBJ2-7|few
CASSYGTSGRGGSYEQYF
TGCGCCAGCAGCTATGGGACTAGCGGGAGGGGTGGATCCTACGAGCAGTACTTC
>NA|TRBV28|TRBJ2-2|many
CASTWAAGELFF
TGTGCCAGCACCTGGGCTGCCGGGGAGCTGTTTTTT
>NA|TRBV7-2|TRBJ1-1|many
CASSLRWNTEAFF
TGTGCCAGCAGCTTAAGATGGAACACTGAAGCTTTCTTT
>TRBD2|TRBV11-2|TRBJ2-7|many
CASSLLAGGQAGEQYF
TGTGCCAGCAGCTTGCTAGCGGGAGGTCAAGCGGGAGAGCAGTACTTC
>TRBD1|TRBV24-1|TRBJ2-2|many
CATSDGDRATGELFF
TGTGCCACCAGTGATGGGGACAGAGCAACCGGGGAGCTGTTTTTT
>NA|TRBV3-1|TRBJ2-5|NA
CASSLRTLVHETQYF
TGTGCCAGCAGTCTGCGGACGTTGGTACATGAGACCCAGTACTTC
>NA|TRBV19|TRBJ1-1|many
CASSIRRGNEAFF
TGTGCCAGTAGTATTCGAAGGGGGAATGAAGCTTTCTTT
>NA|TRBV6-1|TRBJ1-6|many
CASSSGGGSPLHF
TGTGCCAGCAGTTCCGGGGGAGGATCACCCCTCCACTTT
>TRBD2|TRBV6-2/TRBV6-3|TRBJ2-3|few
CASNPSGRIDTQYF
TGTGCCAGCAACCCGAGCGGGAGGATTGATACGCAGTATTTT
>TRBD1|TRBV6-1|TRBJ2-4|NA
CASSEGAAPGGNIQYF
TGTGCCAGCAGTGAAGGGGCAGCACCAGGGGGAAACATTCAGTACTTC
>NA|TRBV20-1|TRBJ2-7|many
CSVSYGESYEQYF
TGCAGTGTTTCGTACGGGGAGTCCTACGAGCAGTACTTC
>NA|TRBV24-1|TRBJ2-7|many
CATSADYEQYF
TGTGCCACCAGTGCCGACTACGAGCAGTACTTC
>NA|TRBV29-1|TRBJ1-1|many
CSVEGGPENTEAFF
TGCAGCGTCGAGGGGGGTCCAGAGAACACTGAAGCTTTCTTT
>NA|TRBV12-3/TRBV12-4|TRBJ2-2|few
CASSTTNTGELYF
TGTGCCAGCAGTACTACGAACACCGGGGAGCTGTATTTT
>NA|TRBV30|TRBJ1-1|many
CAWRGPVGVAEAFF
TGTGCCTGGAGGGGCCCGGTCGGGGTCGCTGAAGCTTTCTTT
>TRBD2|TRBV19|TRBJ2-7|NA
CASSVAGGPYEQYF
TGTGCCAGTAGTGTAGCGGGAGGGCCCTACGAGCAGTACTTC
>TRBD1|TRBV10-3|TRBJ2-2|NA
CATPDHRGYAGELFF
TGTGCCACACCCGACCACAGGGGATACGCCGGGGAGCTGTTTTTT
>NA|TRBV27|TRBJ2-5|many
CAPTEVVETQYF
TGTGCTCCGACGGAGGTCGTAGAGACCCAGTACTTC
>TRBD1|TRBV6-1|TRBJ1-2|once
CASSVDHSWDRDGYTF
TGTGCCAGCAGTGTGGACCATAGTTGGGACAGGGATGGCTACACCTTC
>NA|TRBV11-2|TRBJ2-1|few
CASSRGGTVNEQFF
TGTGCCAGCAGCCGTGGCGGGACAGTCAACGAGCAGTTCTTC
>TRBD2|TRBV12-3/TRBV12-4|TRBJ2-7|many
CASKPGLAAKSSYEQYF
TGTGCCAGCAAACCGGGACTAGCGGCCAAGAGCTCCTACGAGCAGTACTTC
>TRBD1|TRBV6-4|TRBJ1-5|many
CASTPSLGTGGDSQPQHF
TGTGCCAGCACCCCCAGCCTAGGAACAGGGGGAGATAGTCAGCCCCAGCATTTT
>NA|TRBV20-1|TRBJ1-5|many
CSASEGVGGHYSNQPQHF
TGCAGTGCTAGTGAGGGGGTAGGAGGTCACTATAGCAATCAGCCCCAGCATTTT
>TRBD1|TRBV30|TRBJ2-7|NA
CAWRGTGLGEQYF
TGTGCCTGGAGGGGGACAGGGCTCGGCGAGCAGTACTTC
>NA|TRBV28|TRBJ1-1|many
CASRDDTSLFDTEAFF
TGTGCCAGCAGGGACGATACCTCTCTCTTCGACACTGAAGCTTTCTTT
>TRBD2|TRBV7-2|TRBJ2-7|many
CASSLAGREKGFEQYF
TGTGCCAGCAGCTTAGCCGGGCGGGAGAAGGGTTTTGAGCAGTACTTC
>TRBD2|TRBV29-1|TRBJ2-7|many
CSVEYPGLGDEQYF
TGCAGCGTTGAATATCCGGGACTAGGGGACGAGCAGTACTTC
>NA|TRBV7-9|TRBJ1-1|NA
CASSFAGGPPEAFF
TGTGCCAGCAGCTTTGCAGGAGGACCACCTGAAGCTTTCTTT
>NA|TRBV28|TRBJ2-7|NA
CASSFGQLKLSPYEQYF
TGTGCCAGCAGTTTCGGGCAGTTAAAACTATCTCCCTACGAGCAGTACTTC
>NA|TRBV14|TRBJ2-5|many
CASSQVRGRETQYF
TGTGCCAGCAGCCAGGTTCGGGGGCGAGAGACCCAGTACTTC
>NA|TRBV30|TRBJ2-2|many
CAWSPTDPGELFF
TGTGCCTGGAGTCCGACTGACCCCGGGGAGCTGTTTTTT
>TRBD2|TRBV11-2|TRBJ2-7|NA
CASSRGGLAGDEQYF
TGTGCCAGCAGCAGGGGGGGGCTAGCGGGAGATGAGCAGTACTTC
>NA|TRBV20-1|TRBJ2-7|NA
CSARLGSYEQYF
TGCAGTGCTAGACTAGGGTCCTACGAGCAGTACTTC
>NA|TRBV15|TRBJ1-5|many
CATSRGRDNQPQHF
TGTGCCACCAGCAGAGGCAGGGACAATCAGCCCCAGCATTTT
>NA|TRBV11-2|TRBJ2-7|NA
CASSAADRSSYEQYF
TGTGCCAGCAGCGCCGCCGACAGGAGCTCCTACGAGCAGTACTTC